What follows is one T cell receptor (beta chain) and its context. Naive-designated CD8 cells lacked CD45RO, were positively enriched for CCR7, and omitted terminally differentiated effector memory CD45RA+ cells. This entry is derived from a study of shared clonotypes between healthy human individuals. The protocol was immunoSEQ multiplex PCR, while the TCRdb copy is restricted to in-frame clones and leaves out a portion. This table holds approximately 2,200,000 clones, 85% to 95% found once. Material: naive CD8+ T cells from PBMCs. This clonotype was obtained from a young man in good health. Some clones in this sample may be carry-over from other donors' samples.

This CDR3 reads CASSPRLSGRWYNEQFF. As DNA, the CDR3 is TGCGCCAGCAGCCCCAGGCTCAGCGGGAGGTGGTACAATGAGCAGTTCTTC. The chain joins TRBV4-1 to TRBJ2-1; 9 bases agree with TRBD2. J gave up 4 bases and V 4 bases, and 11 bases lay outside the gene matches. Germline assignment: CDR1 MGHRA and CDR2 YSYEKL. The CDR3 has 17 amino acids.